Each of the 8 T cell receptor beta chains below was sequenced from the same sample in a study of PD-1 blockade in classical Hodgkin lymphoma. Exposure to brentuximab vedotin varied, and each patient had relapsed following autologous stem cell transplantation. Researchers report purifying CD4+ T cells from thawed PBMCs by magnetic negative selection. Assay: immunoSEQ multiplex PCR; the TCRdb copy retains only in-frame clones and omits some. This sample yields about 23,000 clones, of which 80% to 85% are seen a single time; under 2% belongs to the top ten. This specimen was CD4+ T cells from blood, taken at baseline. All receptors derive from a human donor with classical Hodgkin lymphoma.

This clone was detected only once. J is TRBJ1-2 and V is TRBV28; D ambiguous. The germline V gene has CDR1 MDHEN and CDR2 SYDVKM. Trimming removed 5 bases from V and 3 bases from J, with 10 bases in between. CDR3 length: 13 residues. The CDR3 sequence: CASSPGGDYGYTF. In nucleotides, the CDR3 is TGTGCCAGCAGTCCTGGTGGGGACTATGGCTACACCTTC.

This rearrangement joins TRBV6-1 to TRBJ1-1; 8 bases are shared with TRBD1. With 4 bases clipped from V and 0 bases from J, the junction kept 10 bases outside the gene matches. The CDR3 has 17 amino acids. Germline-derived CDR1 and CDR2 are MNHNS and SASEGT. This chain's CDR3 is CASSAPQGTGVNTEAFF. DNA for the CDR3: TGTGCCAGCAGTGCCCCCCAGGGGACAGGAGTGAACACTGAAGCTTTCTTT.

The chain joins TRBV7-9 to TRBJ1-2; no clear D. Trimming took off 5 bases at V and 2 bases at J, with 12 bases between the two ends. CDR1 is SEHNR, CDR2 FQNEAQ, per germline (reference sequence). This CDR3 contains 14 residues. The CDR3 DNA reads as TGTGCCAGCAGCCCTCGAAGGCAAAACTATGGCTACACCTTC. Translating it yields CASSPRRQNYGYTF.

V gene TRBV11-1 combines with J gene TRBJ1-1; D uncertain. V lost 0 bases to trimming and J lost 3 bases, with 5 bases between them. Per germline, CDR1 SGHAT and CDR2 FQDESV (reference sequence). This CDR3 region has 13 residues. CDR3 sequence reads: CASSLAGYTEAFF. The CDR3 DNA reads TGTGCCAGCAGCTTAGCTGGTTACACTGAAGCTTTCTTT.

CDR3 in amino acids: CASSYSRGYTF. CDR3 coding DNA: TGTGCCAGCAGTTACTCGAGGGGCTACACCTTC. The chain links TRBV6-5 to TRBJ1-2; D not certain. There are 11 residues in the CDR3. Trimming stripped 0 bases from V and 8 bases from J, with 4 bases between. CDR1 is MNHEY and CDR2 is SVGAGI in the germline V gene.

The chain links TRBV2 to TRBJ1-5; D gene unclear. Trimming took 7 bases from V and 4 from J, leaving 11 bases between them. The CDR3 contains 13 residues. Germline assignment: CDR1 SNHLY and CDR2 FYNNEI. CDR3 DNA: TGTGCCAGCAAGCCGGATGGAAATCAGCCCCAGCATTTT. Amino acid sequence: CASKPDGNQPQHF.

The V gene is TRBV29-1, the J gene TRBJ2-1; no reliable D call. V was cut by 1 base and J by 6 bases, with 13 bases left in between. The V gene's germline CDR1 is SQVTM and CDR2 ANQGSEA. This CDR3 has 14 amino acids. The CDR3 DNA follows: TGCAGCGTTGAAGGGGCAGTTGGGTCCAATGAGCAGTTCTTC. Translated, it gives CSVEGAVGSNEQFF.

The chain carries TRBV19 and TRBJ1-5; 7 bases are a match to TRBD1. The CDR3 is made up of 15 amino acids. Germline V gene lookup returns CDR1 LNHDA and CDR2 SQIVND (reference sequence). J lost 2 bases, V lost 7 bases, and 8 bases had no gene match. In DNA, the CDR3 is TGTGCCAGTATTAGAACAGGGGTAGGCAATCAGCCCCAGCATTTT. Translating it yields CASIRTGVGNQPQHF.